One TCR beta chain is described in this entry. Only in-frame clones appear in the TCRdb table, and some are missing; sequencing was by immunoSEQ multiplex PCR. The table shows 600,000 to 900,000 clones, with 70% to 90% occurring only once. The CDR3 is 16 residues long. Trimming took off 5 bases at V and 7 bases at J, with 23 bases between the two ends. Germline V gene sequence: CDR1 SEHNR, CDR2 FQNEAQ (reference sequence). These data come from a study of shared T cell receptors in the human thymus. These data also formed part of another study, on human thymus T cells. This second study notes: Samples came from healthy Finnish infants during open corrective cardiac surgery. Resections were taken during corrective heart surgery, and the thymus tissue came from these. Within thymic and blood repertoires, V and J gene usage appeared to be biased. A high degree of thymic repertoire overlap among unrelated individuals was reported in related research.

Sequencing was done on a sample of thymocytes. The chain uses TRBV7-9 and TRBJ1-2, with D unresolved. This TCR derives from a girl less than two years old with a congenital heart defect. The CDR3 here is CASSPAFVVGTCGYTF. CDR3 nucleotides: TGTGCCAGCAGCCCCGCTTTTGTGGTGGGCACCTGTGGCTACACCTTC.